The source of this T cell receptor (beta chain) is a study of T cell repertoires in cytomegalovirus infection. At the level of the study: Peptides in the study included HLA-C-restricted and HLA-B-restricted CMV epitopes. Public TCR beta signatures provided an indication of both CMV infection and a matching HLA type.

This clonotype was counted at least ten times. Its antigen is not identified. TCRdb redid the calling of the reads with MiXCR, one entry per CDR3 protein. The sample includes about 310,000 distinct CDR3 sequences, roughly 25% of them seen just once. Study-level results: Summed frequency of public TCR beta families distinguished CMV carriers with the relevant HLA. Clonotypes of TCR beta that were HLA-C-restricted and CMV-specific dominated the ex vivo response.

From germline, CDR1 is SGHAT and CDR2 FQNNGV. This CDR3 is 16 amino acids long. The junction had 7 bases not matched to a gene; V was cut back by 5 bases and J by 5 bases. The material was cultured PBMCs, obtained from culture after CMV antigen stimulation. The rearrangement links TRBV11-2 to TRBJ2-2; TRBD2 matches at 11 bases. The TCR originated in a human donor in good health (CMV status not recorded). Some clones in this sample may be carry-over from other donors' samples. The CDR3 spells CASSPRLAGRTGELFF. The CDR3, as DNA: TGTGCCAGCAGCCCACGACTAGCGGGAAGGACCGGGGAGCTGTTTTTT.